The 7 T cell receptor beta chains below all came from one sample that was sequenced in a study of T cell responses to AZD1222 COVID-19 vaccine. Clones were sequenced by immunoSEQ multiplex PCR, and TCRdb holds only the in-frame ones, with some missing. Of 150,000 to 200,000 clones listed, approximately 90% were seen once; the top ten hold roughly 0.98%. This material consisted of peripheral blood, taken 28 days after the second AZD1222 dose. These receptors were obtained from an adult who received the AZD1222 COVID-19 vaccine.

This rearrangement joins TRBV6-6 to TRBJ1-1; tentatively, D is TRBD1 (5 bases). CDR1 is MNHNY, CDR2 SVGAGI, per germline (reference sequence). This CDR3 is 15 amino acids long. V lost 4 bases to trimming and J lost 1 base, with 13 bases between them. The CDR3 DNA sequence: TGTGCCAGCAGTTCCCAGACAGCGCAGAACACTGAAGCTTTCTTT. Translated: CASSSQTAQNTEAFF.

The gene calls are TRBV30 and TRBJ1-1; TRBD1 agrees at 8 bases. This CDR3 has 14 amino acids. Germline assignment: CDR1 GTSNPN and CDR2 SVGIG (reference sequence). Trimming removed 2 bases from V and 11 bases from J; junction bases left unmatched: 13. Here the CDR3 DNA reads TGTGCCTGGAGTCTACTAATTACACAGGGGGAGGCTTTCTTT. Protein product: CAWSLLITQGEAFF.

This rearrangement joins TRBV5-6 to TRBJ1-2; perhaps TRBD1 as D (6 bases). Germline V gene sequence: CDR1 SGHDT, CDR2 YYEEEE. Trimming stripped 4 bases from V and 7 bases from J, with 11 bases between. The CDR3 runs 12 residues. The CDR3 DNA reads as TGTGCCAGCAGCATGGGCAGGGGTGGCTACACCTTC. It specifies CASSMGRGGYTF.

V gene TRBV27 combines with J gene TRBJ1-6, with 7 bases matching TRBD1. CDR3 length: 15 residues. CDR1 and CDR2 (germline): MNHEY, SMNVEV (reference sequence). The ends lost 2 bases at V and 6 bases at J; junction bases unmatched: 4. The chain's CDR3 is CASSLEGGLNSPLHF. In nucleotides, the CDR3 is TGTGCCAGCAGTTTAGAAGGGGGCCTTAATTCACCCCTCCACTTT.

The chain links TRBV10-3 to TRBJ1-2, with 8 bases matching TRBD1. V trimming: 8 bases; J trimming: 2 bases; junction bases outside the gene matches: 7. The length of the CDR3 is 14 residues. The germline V gene has CDR1 ENHRY and CDR2 SYGVKD. The CDR3 sequence is CAIQDRALNYGYTF. CDR3 DNA sequence: TGTGCCATCCAGGACAGGGCCCTAAACTATGGCTACACCTTC.

The CDR3 spells CSVGVAAYGYTF. CDR3 sequence (DNA): TGCAGCGTCGGAGTGGCCGCATATGGCTACACCTTC. The rearrangement links TRBV29-1 to TRBJ1-2; D is uncertain. CDR3 length equals 12 residues. Trimming removed 6 bases at V and 5 bases at J, with 13 bases between. Germline assignment: CDR1 SQVTM and CDR2 ANQGSEA.

The genes are TRBV18 and TRBJ2-7, with D unclear. Germline CDR1 reads KGHSH; CDR2 reads LQKENI. V dropped 2 bases and J dropped 2 bases, with 10 bases sitting between them. The length of the CDR3 is 14 residues. The CDR3 nucleotides are TGTGCCAGCTCACCATTCGACACAACCTACGAGCAGTACTTC. Its translation: CASSPFDTTYEQYF. The full variable domain, with the rest looked up from reference TRBV18 and TRBJ2-7, is NAGVMQNPRHLVRRRGQEARLRCSPMKGHSHVYWYRQLPEEGLKFMVYLQKENIIDESGMPKERFSAEFPKEGPSILRIQQVVRGDSAAYFCASSPFDTTYEQYFGPGTRLTVT.